The clone carrying this T cell receptor (beta chain) was counted once. CDR1 and CDR2 (germline): KGHSH, LQKENI. V lost 5 bases, J lost 6 bases, and 10 bases stayed unmatched. CDR3 length: 14 residues. Only in-frame clones appear in the TCRdb table, and some are missing; sequencing was by immunoSEQ multiplex PCR. The profile shows over 120,000 clones, around 90% of them singletons. This record belongs to a study of blood T cell repertoires in COVID-19. The clonotype originates from a woman between 50 and 59 years old with acute or convalescent COVID-19. The specimen was peripheral blood. The J gene is TRBJ2-7, the V gene TRBV18; 7 bases match TRBD1. Here the CDR3 DNA reads TGTGCCAGCTCATCGACGACAGGGTTGGGCGAGCAGTACTTC. This translates into CASSSTTGLGEQYF.